Shown below are 5 T cell receptor beta chains from a single sample sequenced in a study of Ad26.COV2.S vaccination and SARS-CoV-2 variants. Sample treatment: around 19 received Ad26.COV2.S at low or high dose, single or two shots; a few received placebo; per-sample allocation not given. Day 63 following the first vaccine or placebo injection was when the samples were taken. Clones were read by immunoSEQ multiplex PCR, and TCRdb kept only the in-frame ones, dropping some. The data hold roughly 390,000 clones, with 88% observed a single time. Sequencing was performed on peripheral blood, taken in a trial of Ad26.COV2.S vaccine versus placebo. These receptors were taken from a person between 18 and 60 years old who received the Ad26.COV2.S COVID-19 vaccine or a placebo.

The genes are TRBV7-2 and TRBJ2-5; D not resolved. Germline V gives CDR1 SGHTA, CDR2 FQGNSA. There are 14 residues in the CDR3. Deletions cut 1 base from V and 2 bases from J, with 8 bases between. CDR3: CASSLGAGQETQYF. CDR3 nucleotide sequence: TGTGCCAGCAGCTTAGGGGCAGGACAAGAGACCCAGTACTTC.

This clone was detected only once. The chain is built from TRBV3-1 (or the pseudogene TRBV3-2) and TRBJ1-2, with 8 bases fitting TRBD1. CDR1 is LGHDT and CDR2 is YNNKEL in the germline V gene (reference sequence). The CDR3 has 13 amino acids. V shed 2 bases and J 7 bases; nucleotides not matched to a gene: 3. CDR3 protein: CASSQKTGAGYTF. The CDR3 coding sequence is TGTGCCAGCAGCCAAAAGACAGGGGCTGGCTACACCTTC.

The genes are TRBV27 and TRBJ2-4; D might be TRBD1 (6 bases). The CDR3 is 14 amino acids. Trimming shortened V by 6 bases and J by 6 bases, and 15 bases separated the two germline ends. Germline V gives CDR1 MNHEY, CDR2 SMNVEV (reference sequence). The CDR3 DNA sequence: TGTGCCAGCAGCCTACAGGGACCAAGAAACATTCAGTACTTC. It encodes CASSLQGPRNIQYF.

This sequence joins TRBV7-2 and TRBJ2-5; D remains unclear. From germline, CDR1 is SGHTA and CDR2 FQGNSA. Trimming took off 5 bases at V and 2 bases at J, with 9 bases between the two ends. This CDR3 has 13 residues. Here the CDR3 DNA reads TGTGCCAGCAGCCCCTCATCGCAAGAGACCCAGTACTTC. Its protein is CASSPSSQETQYF.

V and J are TRBV15 and TRBJ1-1, with D perhaps TRBD1 (5 bases). Trimming removed 5 bases at V and 3 bases at J, with 13 bases between. CDR3 size: 14 residues. Germline CDR1 and CDR2: LNHNV and YYDKDF (reference sequence). CDR3 loop: CATSQAGWDTEAFF. Written as DNA, the CDR3 is TGTGCCACCAGCCAGGCAGGGTGGGACACTGAAGCTTTCTTT.